This T cell receptor beta chain is from a study of blood T cell repertoires in COVID-19. Study-wide context: Sites across the United States, Italy and Spain contributed samples from acute and convalescent COVID-19. PBMCs, B-cell-depleted T cells, or T cells provided the cDNA or gDNA that made up the material.

The V gene's germline CDR1 is LNHNV and CDR2 YYDKDF (reference sequence). CDR3 size: 14 residues. With 0 bases removed from V and 8 bases from J, the gap between germline ends came to 8 bases. Study processing details: For nucleated cells, counts were estimated from reference gene primer amplification. Repertoires were generated with immunoSEQ multiplex PCR, while TCRdb's copy carries only in-frame clones and drops some. V and J calls and clone size are as listed in that table; D and trimming were resolved from the DNA. The repertoire holds some 200,000 clones, with about 86% as singletons. This clone has more than one count but fewer than ten.

Material for sequencing was peripheral blood. The chain couples TRBV15 to TRBJ1-6, with unresolved D. The receptor was derived from a woman in her sixties with acute or convalescent COVID-19. The CDR3 loop is CATSRDGNDSPLHF. The DNA of the CDR3 is TGTGCCACCAGCAGAGACGGTAACGATTCACCCCTCCACTTT.